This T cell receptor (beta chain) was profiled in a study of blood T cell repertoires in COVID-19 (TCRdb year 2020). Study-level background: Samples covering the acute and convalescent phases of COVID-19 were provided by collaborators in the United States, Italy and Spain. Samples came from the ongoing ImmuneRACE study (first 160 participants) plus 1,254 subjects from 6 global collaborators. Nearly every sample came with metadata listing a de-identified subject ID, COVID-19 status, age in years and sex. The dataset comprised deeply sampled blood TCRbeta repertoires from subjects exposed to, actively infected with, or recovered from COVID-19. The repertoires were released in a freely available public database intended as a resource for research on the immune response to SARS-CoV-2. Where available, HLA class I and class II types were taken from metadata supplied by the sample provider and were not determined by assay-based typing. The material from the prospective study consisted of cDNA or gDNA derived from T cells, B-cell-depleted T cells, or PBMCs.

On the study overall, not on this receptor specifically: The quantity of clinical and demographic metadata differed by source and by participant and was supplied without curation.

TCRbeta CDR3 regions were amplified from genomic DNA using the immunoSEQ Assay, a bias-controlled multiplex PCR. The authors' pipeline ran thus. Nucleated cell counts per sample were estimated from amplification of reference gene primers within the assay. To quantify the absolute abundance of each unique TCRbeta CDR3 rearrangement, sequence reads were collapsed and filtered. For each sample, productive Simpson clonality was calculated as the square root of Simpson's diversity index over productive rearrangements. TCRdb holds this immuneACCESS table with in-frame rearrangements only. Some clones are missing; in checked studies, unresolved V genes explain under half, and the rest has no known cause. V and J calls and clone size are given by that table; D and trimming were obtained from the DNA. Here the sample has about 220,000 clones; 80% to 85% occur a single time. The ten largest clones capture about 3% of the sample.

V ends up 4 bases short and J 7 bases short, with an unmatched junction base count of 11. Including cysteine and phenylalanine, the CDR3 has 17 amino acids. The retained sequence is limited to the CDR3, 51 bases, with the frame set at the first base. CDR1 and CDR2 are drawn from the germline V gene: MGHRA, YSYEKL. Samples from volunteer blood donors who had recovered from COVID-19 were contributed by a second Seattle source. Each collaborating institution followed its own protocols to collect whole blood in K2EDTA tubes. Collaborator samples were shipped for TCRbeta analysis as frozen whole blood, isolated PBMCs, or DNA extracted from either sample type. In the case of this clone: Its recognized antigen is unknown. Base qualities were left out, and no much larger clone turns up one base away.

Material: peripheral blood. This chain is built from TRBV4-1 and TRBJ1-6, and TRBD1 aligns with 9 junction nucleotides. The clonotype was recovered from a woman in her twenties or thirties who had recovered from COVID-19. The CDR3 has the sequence CASSRLQGAPLNSPLHF. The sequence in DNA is TGCGCCAGCAGCCGATTACAGGGGGCGCCTCTGAATTCACCCCTCCACTTT.